The source of this T cell receptor (beta chain) is a study of blood T cell repertoires in COVID-19. In the original analysis: Reference gene primer amplification in the assay estimated nucleated cell counts. Sequencing was performed with immunoSEQ multiplex PCR; in TCRdb, only in-frame clones are kept and a portion is missing. V and J calls and clone size come straight from that table; D and trimming were deduced from the DNA. The data show 200,000 to 250,000 clones, with around 81% seen just once and roughly 2% held by the top ten. The CDR3 loop spans 16 amino acids. The germline gives CDR1 MGHRA, CDR2 YSYEKL. V dropped 0 bases and J dropped 3 bases, with 15 bases sitting between them. This clone occurred a few times.

This chain uses TRBV4-1 with TRBJ2-7; D perhaps matches TRBD1 (6 bases). The origin of this receptor is a man under 40 who had recovered from COVID-19. The sequenced material came from peripheral blood. Written as DNA, the CDR3 is TGCGCCAGCAGCCAAGAACCGACAGGCGCGCGCTACGAGCAGTACTTC. It yields the protein CASSQEPTGARYEQYF.